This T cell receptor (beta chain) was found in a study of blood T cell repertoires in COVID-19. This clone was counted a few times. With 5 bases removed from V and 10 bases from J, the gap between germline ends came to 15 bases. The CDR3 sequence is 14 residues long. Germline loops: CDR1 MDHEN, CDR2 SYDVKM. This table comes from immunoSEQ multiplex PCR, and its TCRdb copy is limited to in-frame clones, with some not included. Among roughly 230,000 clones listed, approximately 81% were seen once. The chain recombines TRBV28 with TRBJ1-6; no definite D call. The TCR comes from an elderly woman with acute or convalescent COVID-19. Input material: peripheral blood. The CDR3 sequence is CASSEGGFWSPLHF. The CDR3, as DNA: TGTGCCAGCAGTGAGGGCGGGTTTTGGTCACCCCTCCACTTT.